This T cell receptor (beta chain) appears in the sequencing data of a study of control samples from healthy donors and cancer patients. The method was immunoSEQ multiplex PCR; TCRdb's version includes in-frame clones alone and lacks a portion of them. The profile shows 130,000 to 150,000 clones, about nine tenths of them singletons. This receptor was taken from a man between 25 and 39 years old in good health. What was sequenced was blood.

The CDR3 loop reads CASSTGGLALLGYEQYF. The CDR3 bases are TGTGCCAGTAGTACGGGGGGACTAGCGTTACTGGGCTACGAGCAGTACTTC. This rearrangement joins TRBV19 to TRBJ2-7; 10 bases line up with TRBD2. The V and J ends lost 4 bases and 3 bases, in that order; junction bases with no gene match: 12. Germline CDR1 is LNHDA and CDR2 is SQIVND (reference sequence). This CDR3 region has 17 residues. Using reference TRBV19 and TRBJ2-7 for the parts outside the CDR3, the full variable domain is DGGITQSPKYLFRKEGQNVTLSCEQNLNHDAMYWYRQDPGQGLRLIYYSQIVNDFQKGDIAEGYSVSREKKESFPLTVTSAQKNPTAFYLCASSTGGLALLGYEQYFGPGTRLTVT.